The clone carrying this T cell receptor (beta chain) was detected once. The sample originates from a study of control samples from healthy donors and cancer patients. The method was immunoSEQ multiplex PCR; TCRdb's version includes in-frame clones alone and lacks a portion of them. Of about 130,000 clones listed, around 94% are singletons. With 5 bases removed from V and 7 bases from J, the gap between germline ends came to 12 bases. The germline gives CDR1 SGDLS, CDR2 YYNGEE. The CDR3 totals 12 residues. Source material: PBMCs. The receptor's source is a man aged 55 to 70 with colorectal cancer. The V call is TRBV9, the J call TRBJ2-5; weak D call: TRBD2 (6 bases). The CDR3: CASSSGSGTQYF. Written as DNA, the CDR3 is TGTGCCAGCAGTAGCGGTAGCGGGACCCAGTACTTC.